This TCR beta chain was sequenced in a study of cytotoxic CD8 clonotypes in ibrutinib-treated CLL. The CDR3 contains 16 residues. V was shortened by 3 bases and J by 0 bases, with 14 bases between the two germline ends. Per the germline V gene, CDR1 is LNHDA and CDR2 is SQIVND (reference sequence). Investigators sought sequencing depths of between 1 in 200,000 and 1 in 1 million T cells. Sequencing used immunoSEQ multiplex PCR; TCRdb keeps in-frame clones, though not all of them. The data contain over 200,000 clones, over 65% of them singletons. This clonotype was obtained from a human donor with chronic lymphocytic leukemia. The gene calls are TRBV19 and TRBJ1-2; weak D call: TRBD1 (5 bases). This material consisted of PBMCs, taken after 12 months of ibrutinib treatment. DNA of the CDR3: TGTGCCAGTAGTATTCCATTGGGACGGACTAACTATGGCTACACCTTC. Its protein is CASSIPLGRTNYGYTF.